The source of this T cell receptor beta chain is a study of blood T cells in healthy people across ages (dated by TCRdb to the mid-2010s). For context, the study as a whole: In model experiments, template switching captured about one uniquely barcoded TCR beta cDNA molecule for every two T cells. Age-related changes in TCR beta repertoire diversity were measured in the study by deep sequencing normalized with unique cDNA molecular identifiers. Donors were grouped into four age groups: young (average roughly 15 years), middle-aged (under 40), aged (around 60) and long-lived (roughly 80). To avoid experimental bias, donors of different ages were distributed randomly across sequencing lanes. The study analyzed two additional independent replicas of 1 million unique cDNA reads from the same blood draw for two donors, one aged 18 to 30 and one aged 80 or older.

Library method: 5' RACE. The instrument given in TCRdb is Illumina HiSeq 2500. A second PCR of roughly 6 to 11 cycles was run with a J-beta primer mix and a sample-barcoded 5' primer. A unique molecular identifier was introduced onto each TCR beta cDNA molecule by a template-switch 5' adaptor carrying 12 random nucleotides. Each sample yielded at least 2.5 million CDR3-containing paired-end reads. First-strand cDNA was synthesized from all RNA with the Mint cDNA synthesis kit, primed by a TRBC-specific oligonucleotide. All cDNA was treated with uracil-DNA glycosylase and then went through a first 18-cycle PCR with the universal primers M1SS and BC2_uni_R. The study's processing was this. Each sample was normalized by randomly selecting 1 million high-quality reads, each carrying a distinct molecular identifier. Reads sharing molecular identifiers were discarded rather than binned into consensus sequences. CDR3 identification, clonotype clustering and error correction used MiTCR with a Q25 quality threshold and the strictest error-elimination algorithm. A nonparametric unseen species model using Euler transformation provided a lower-bound estimate of total TCR beta diversity. The raw public data were reprocessed by TCRdb itself: fastp quality trimming at Q25, MiXCR clonotype calling, in-frame beta chains only. Identical CDR3 protein sequences are pooled into one entry, listed with their most common genes and DNA. The V and J calls here are based on TCRdb, not the publication. The sample has around 800,000 distinct CDR3 sequences on record, 60% to 80% of them singletons. Jointly, the top ten make up roughly 26% of the sample.

As for this clonotype: The antigen it recognizes is unknown. Qualities for individual bases were not recorded, and no much larger clone is one base off.

What the study reported, not specific to this receptor: Compared with the aged group, more naive CD4+ T cells, fewer expanded clones and increased TCR diversity were shown by the long-lived group, suggesting age selection. Observed TCR beta diversity per million T cells fell roughly linearly with age, and a significant reduction was already apparent by age roughly 40. A strong correlation was found between observed TCR beta diversity and the percentage of naive T cells measured by flow cytometry. Because profiling used bulk unsorted PBMCs, naive and antigen-experienced compartments could not be compared conclusively. Because donor CMV infection status was unknown, age-related changes in expanded clonotypes were potentially confounded. Total diversity estimates from one million sequenced T cells were considered lower bounds and underestimates.

The CDR3 goes from the cysteine to the phenylalanine over 13 residues. Here the CDR3 DNA is all that survives: 39 bases in frame from base 1. Reading the germline V gene gives CDR1 MNHEY and CDR2 SVGEGT. V has 2 bases trimmed and J has 13 bases trimmed; junction bases matching no gene number 8. The donors were roughly 40 Caucasian individuals from Russia, aged 6 to 90 years, who were systemically healthy. Each donor gave ten milliliters of peripheral blood, collected into EDTA-treated Vacutainer tubes. Ficoll-Paque density-gradient centrifugation was used to isolate PBMCs, with at least 6 million per sample. Trizol reagent was used to extract total RNA from PBMCs, with at least 5.5 micrograms per sample. The percentages of naive CD45RAhigh/CD27high T cells were determined by flow cytometry on a PBMC aliquot from every donor.

The specimen was blood. The source of this sequence is a man in his thirties or forties in good health. The chain was built from TRBV6-2 or TRBV6-3 and TRBJ2-1, with 7 junctional bases fitting TRBD2. The CDR3 region: CASSYPLGRGQFF. The DNA reads TGTGCCAGCAGTTACCCCTTAGGGAGGGGTCAGTTCTTC.